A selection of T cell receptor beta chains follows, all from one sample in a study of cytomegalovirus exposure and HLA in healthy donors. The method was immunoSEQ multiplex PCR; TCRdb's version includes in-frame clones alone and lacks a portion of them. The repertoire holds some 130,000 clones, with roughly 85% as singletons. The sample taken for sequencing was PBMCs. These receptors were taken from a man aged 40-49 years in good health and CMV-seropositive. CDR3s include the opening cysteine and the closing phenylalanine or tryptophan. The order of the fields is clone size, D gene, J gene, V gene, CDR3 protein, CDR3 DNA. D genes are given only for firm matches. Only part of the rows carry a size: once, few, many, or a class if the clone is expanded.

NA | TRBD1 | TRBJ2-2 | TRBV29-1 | CSVEPAGTGFHAGELFF | TGCAGCGTTGAACCCGCCGGGACAGGGTTTCACGCCGGGGAGCTGTTTTTT
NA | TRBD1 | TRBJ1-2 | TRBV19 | CASRTDKQGTNYGYTF | TGTGCCAGTAGAACGGATAAACAGGGGACGAACTATGGCTACACCTTC
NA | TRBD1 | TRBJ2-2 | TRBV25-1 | CASKDPGQGDTGELFF | TGTGCCAGCAAGGATCCGGGACAGGGGGACACCGGGGAGCTGTTTTTT
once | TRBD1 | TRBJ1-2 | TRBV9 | CASSPHRGPYGYTF | TGTGCCAGCAGCCCGCACAGGGGGCCCTATGGCTACACCTTC
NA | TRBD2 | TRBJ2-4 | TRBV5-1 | CASSLGTSGRMAAKNIQYF | TGCGCCAGCAGCTTGGGGACTAGCGGGAGAATGGCGGCCAAAAACATTCAGTACTTC
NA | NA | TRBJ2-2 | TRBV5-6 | CASRAAVFPNTGELFF | TGTGCCAGCAGAGCGGCGGTCTTCCCGAACACCGGGGAGCTGTTTTTT
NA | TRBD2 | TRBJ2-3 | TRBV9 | CASSVGGGALRGADTQYF | TGTGCCAGCAGCGTAGGGGGGGGTGCCCTAAGAGGTGCAGATACGCAGTATTTT
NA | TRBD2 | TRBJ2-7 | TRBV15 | CATSSRTSGTGEQYF | TGTGCCACCAGCTCTAGGACTAGCGGGACCGGAGAGCAGTACTTC
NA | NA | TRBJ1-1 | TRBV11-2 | CASSFRGVNTEAFF | TGTGCCAGCAGCTTCCGGGGGGTGAACACTGAAGCTTTCTTT
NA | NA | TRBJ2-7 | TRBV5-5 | CASSPDTSYEQYF | TGTGCCAGCAGCCCGGACACGTCCTACGAGCAGTACTTC
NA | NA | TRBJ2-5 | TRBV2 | CASSYLEETQYF | TGTGCCAGCAGTTATTTAGAAGAGACCCAGTACTTC
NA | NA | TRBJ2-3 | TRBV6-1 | CASSEGRYTDTQYF | TGTGCCAGCAGTGAGGGCAGATACACAGATACGCAGTATTTT
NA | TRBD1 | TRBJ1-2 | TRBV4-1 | CASSHELGQGLDGYTF | TGCGCCAGCAGCCACGAACTTGGACAGGGACTCGATGGCTACACCTTC
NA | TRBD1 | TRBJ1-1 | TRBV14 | CASSLGTGPSAAFF | TGTGCCAGCAGCCTCGGGACAGGACCGTCCGCAGCTTTCTTT
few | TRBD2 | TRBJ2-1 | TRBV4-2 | CASSQATSGSYNEQFF | TGTGCCAGCAGCCAAGCGACTAGCGGGAGTTACAATGAGCAGTTCTTC
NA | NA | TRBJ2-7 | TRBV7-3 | CASSLDSGSYEQYF | TGTGCCAGCAGCTTGGATAGCGGCTCCTACGAGCAGTACTTC
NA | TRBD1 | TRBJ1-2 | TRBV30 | CAWLGQGIYGYTF | TGTGCCTGGCTGGGACAGGGAATCTATGGCTACACCTTC
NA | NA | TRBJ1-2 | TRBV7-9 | CSSTPRSYGYTF | TGTTCCAGCACCCCCAGGTCCTATGGCTACACCTTC
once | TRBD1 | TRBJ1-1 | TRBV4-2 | CASARPGQANTEAFF | TGTGCCAGCGCGCGGCCGGGACAGGCGAACACTGAAGCTTTCTTT
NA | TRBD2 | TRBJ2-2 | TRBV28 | CASSLTSGRTLTGELFF | TGTGCCAGCAGTTTGACTAGCGGGAGGACCTTAACCGGGGAGCTGTTTTTT
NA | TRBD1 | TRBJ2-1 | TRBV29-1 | CSVQRGTGYNEQFF | TGCAGCGTTCAGAGGGGGACAGGGTACAATGAGCAGTTCTTC
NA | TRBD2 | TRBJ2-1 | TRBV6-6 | CASSYTSGSNEQFF | TGTGCCAGCAGTTACACTAGCGGGAGCAATGAGCAGTTCTTC
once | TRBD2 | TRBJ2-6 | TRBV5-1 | CASSPAGAGANVLTF | TGCGCCAGCAGCCCAGCGGGGGCTGGGGCCAACGTCCTGACTTTC
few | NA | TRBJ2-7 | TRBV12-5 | CASGPLNGYEQYF | TGTGCTAGTGGCCCCCTGAACGGGTACGAGCAGTACTTC
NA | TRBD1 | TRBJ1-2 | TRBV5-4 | CASSLKGADGYTF | TGTGCCAGCAGCTTGAAGGGGGCTGATGGCTACACCTTC
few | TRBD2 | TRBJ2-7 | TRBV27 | CASSLGTSGYEQYF | TGTGCCAGCAGTTTAGGGACTAGCGGATACGAGCAGTACTTC
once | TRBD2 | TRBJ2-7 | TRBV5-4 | CASSYGTSPSYEQYF | TGTGCCAGCAGCTATGGGACTAGCCCCTCCTACGAGCAGTACTTC
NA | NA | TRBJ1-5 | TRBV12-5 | CASGLVRGRGPDQPQHF | TGTGCTAGTGGTTTGGTACGGGGCAGGGGTCCGGATCAGCCCCAGCATTTT
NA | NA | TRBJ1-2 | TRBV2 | CASSTLVGREGYTF | TGTGCCTCCTCTACCCTTGTGGGGCGGGAGGGCTACACCTTC
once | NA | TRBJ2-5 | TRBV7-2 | CASSLARAEETQYF | TGTGCCAGCAGCTTAGCGAGGGCAGAAGAGACCCAGTACTTC
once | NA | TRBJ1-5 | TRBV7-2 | CASSWTPSNQPQHF | TGTGCCAGCAGCTGGACACCTAGCAATCAGCCCCAGCATTTT
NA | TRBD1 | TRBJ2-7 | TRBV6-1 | CASTGTVSTYEQYF | TGTGCCTCGACCGGGACAGTCTCCACCTACGAGCAGTACTTC
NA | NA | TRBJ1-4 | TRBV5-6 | CASSRGGSEKLFF | TGTGCCAGCAGCAGGGGCGGTTCGGAAAAACTGTTTTTT
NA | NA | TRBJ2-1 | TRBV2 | CASSGGENNEQFF | TGTGCCAGCAGTGGAGGCGAGAACAATGAGCAGTTCTTC
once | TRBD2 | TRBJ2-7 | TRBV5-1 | CASSRGLAGGGDEQYF | TGCGCCAGCAGCCGGGGACTAGCGGGAGGGGGCGACGAGCAGTACTTC
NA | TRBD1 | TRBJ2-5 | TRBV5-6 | CASSPDRGETQYF | TGTGCCAGCAGCCCGGACAGGGGGGAGACCCAGTACTTC
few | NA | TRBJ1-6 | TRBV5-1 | CASSWGGASSYNSPLHF | TGCGCCAGCAGCTGGGGGGGCGCGAGCTCCTATAATTCACCCCTCCACTTT
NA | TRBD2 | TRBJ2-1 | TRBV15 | CATSRAASGSSVYNEQFF | TGTGCCACCAGCAGAGCGGCTAGCGGGAGCTCGGTGTACAATGAGCAGTTCTTC
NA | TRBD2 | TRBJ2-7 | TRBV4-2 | CASSQVFVSGATYEQYF | TGTGCCAGCAGCCAGGTGTTTGTAAGCGGGGCAACCTACGAGCAGTACTTC
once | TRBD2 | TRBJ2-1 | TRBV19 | CASSGLAGYNEQFF | TGTGCCAGTAGTGGACTAGCGGGTTACAATGAGCAGTTCTTC
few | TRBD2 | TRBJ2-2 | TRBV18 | CASSPGLAGAGELFF | TGTGCCAGCTCACCGGGACTAGCGGGAGCCGGGGAGCTGTTTTTT
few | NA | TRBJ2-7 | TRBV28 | CASSSYSRYEQYF | TGTGCCAGCAGTTCGTACTCGCGCTACGAGCAGTACTTC
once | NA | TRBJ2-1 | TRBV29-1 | CSVDRVSGSYNEQFF | TGCAGCGTGGACCGGGTGAGCGGATCCTACAATGAGCAGTTCTTC
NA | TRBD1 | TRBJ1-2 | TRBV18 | CASSPIMTGGRSWGYTF | TGTGCCAGCTCACCAATCATGACAGGGGGCAGGTCGTGGGGCTACACCTTC
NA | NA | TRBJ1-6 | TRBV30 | CAWTRKGFSSPLHF | TGTGCCTGGACCCGGAAGGGGTTTTCCTCACCCCTCCACTTT
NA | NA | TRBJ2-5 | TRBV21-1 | CASSRTRGTSGEETQYF | TGTGCCAGCAGCAGGACACGTGGGACTAGCGGGGAAGAGACCCAGTACTTC
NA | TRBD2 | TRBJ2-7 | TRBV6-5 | CASSSAGGASYEQYF | TGTGCCAGCAGCTCAGCGGGAGGGGCCTCCTACGAGCAGTACTTC
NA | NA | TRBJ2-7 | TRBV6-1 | CASSNVGGTYEQYF | TGTGCCAGCAGTAACGTCGGGGGGACATACGAGCAGTACTTC